The next 12 T cell receptor beta chains were all read from a single sample in a study of blood T cell repertoires in COVID-19 (TCRdb year 2020). Receptors were amplified or captured by the immunoSEQ multiplex PCR assay. The table comes from immuneACCESS by way of TCRdb, which keeps in-frame sequences with V and J called. Part of the clones is missing from these tables; in studies checked, under half for an unresolved V gene and the rest for unknown reasons. A total of a few hundred thousand clones appear in this sample, approximately 80% of them only once. The ten biggest clones cover around 13% of the sample. The sample consisted of peripheral blood. The origin of the receptors is a human donor in a cohort sampled during active COVID-19.

CDR3 coding DNA: TGTGCCAGCAGCTTACGGGCAGGGGGGGATACGCAGTATTTT. It codes for CASSLRAGGDTQYF. The rearrangement links TRBV7-2 to TRBJ2-3; a weak D match, TRBD1 (7 bases). Germline loops: CDR1 SGHTA, CDR2 FQGNSA. The CDR3 is 14 amino acids. Between the trimmed V and J ends, which lost 2 bases and 6 bases, there was a span of 12 bases.

This sequence joins TRBV7-9 and TRBJ2-7, with TRBD1 identical over 8 bases. The V segment lost 5 bases and the J segment 0 bases; nucleotides outside the gene matches: 3. CDR1 is SEHNR, CDR2 FQNEAQ, per germline (reference sequence). There are 14 residues in the CDR3. The CDR3 region is CASSPDRVSYEQYF. For the CDR3, the DNA is TGTGCCAGCAGCCCGGACAGGGTCTCCTACGAGCAGTACTTC.

The V call is TRBV19, the J call TRBJ1-1, with no clear D. The V gene lost 6 bases and the J gene lost 2 bases, with 7 bases spanning the gap. CDR3 length equals 12 residues. CDR1 is LNHDA and CDR2 is SQIVND in the germline V gene (reference sequence). The CDR3, as DNA: TGTGCCAGTAGCTCTATTAACACTGAAGCTTTCTTT. It yields the protein CASSSINTEAFF.

This clone was observed once. This chain joins TRBV27 and TRBJ2-1; 14 positions agree with TRBD2. Trimming at V came to 5 bases and at J to 6 bases, leaving 3 bases not matched to a gene. Germline assignment: CDR1 MNHEY and CDR2 SMNVEV (reference sequence). The CDR3 has 15 amino acids. CDR3 in amino acids: CASSTGTSGSNEQFF. CDR3 sequence (DNA): TGTGCCAGCAGTACCGGGACTAGCGGGAGCAATGAGCAGTTCTTC.

The chain uses TRBV20-1 and TRBJ1-4; D unresolved. Per the germline V gene, CDR1 is DFQATT and CDR2 is SNEGSKA (reference sequence). This CDR3 spans 15 amino acids. Trimming removed 3 bases from V and 4 bases from J, with 15 bases in between. CDR3 DNA: TGCAGTGCTAGTACGGGGTTCCACGGTAATGAAAAACTGTTTTTT. Translated: CSASTGFHGNEKLFF.

The chain joins TRBV28 to TRBJ1-1; D call uncertain. Trimming removed 6 bases from V and 5 bases from J, with 10 bases in between. CDR3 size: 12 residues. The V gene's germline CDR1 is MDHEN and CDR2 SYDVKM. The DNA for the CDR3 is TGTGCCAGCAGGAAAGACATAACTGAAGCTTTCTTT. Residues: CASRKDITEAFF.

The chain links TRBV19 to TRBJ2-3; no clear D gene. Germline CDR1 is LNHDA and CDR2 is SQIVND (reference sequence). V was pared by 6 bases and J by 5 bases, with 9 bases between. This CDR3 region has 12 residues. The CDR3 coding sequence is TGTGCCAGTAGCGCGCATGGAGATACGCAGTATTTT. It specifies CASSAHGDTQYF. The complete variable domain, with remaining parts taken from reference TRBV19 and TRBJ2-3, reads DGGITQSPKYLFRKEGQNVTLSCEQNLNHDAMYWYRQDPGQGLRLIYYSQIVNDFQKGDIAEGYSVSREKKESFPLTVTSAQKNPTAFYLCASSAHGDTQYFGPGTRLTVL.

This clone was seen a single time. The chain combines TRBV11-2 with TRBJ1-3; D unclear. The ends were cut back, 5 bases at V and 0 bases at J, with 11 bases in the middle. The germline CDR1 and CDR2 sequences are SGHAT and FQNNGV. The CDR3 is made up of 15 amino acids. The CDR3 protein is CASSRGGSSGNTIYF. The CDR3 bases are TGTGCCAGCAGCCGCGGAGGGAGCTCTGGAAACACCATATATTTT.

The DNA of the CDR3 is TGTGCCAGCAGGAAGGGGGCAGGAATTAATGAAAAACTGTTTTTT. It yields the protein CASRKGAGINEKLFF. The V call is TRBV7-9, the J call TRBJ1-4; 7 bases fit TRBD1. CDR3 length: 15 residues. CDR1 is SEHNR and CDR2 is FQNEAQ in the germline V gene (reference sequence). Trimming cost V 6 bases and J 4 bases; bases outside gene matches: 8.

The rearrangement joins TRBV6-2 or TRBV6-3 to TRBJ2-2; perhaps TRBD1 as D (5 bases). CDR3 size: 15 residues. Germline values: CDR1 MNHEY, CDR2 SVGEGT. V was cut by 3 bases and J by 6 bases, with 14 bases left in between. This CDR3 is CASSYLRGTAGELFF. Written as DNA, the CDR3 is TGTGCCAGCAGTTATTTAAGGGGAACCGCCGGGGAGCTGTTTTTT.

The CDR3 nucleotides read TGTGCCAGCAGCTTATCCAGACAGGCCGAGAACACCGGGGAGCTGTTTTTT. Protein: CASSLSRQAENTGELFF. The chain links TRBV7-3 to TRBJ2-2; TRBD1 might be the D (6 bases). V was pared by 2 bases and J by 1 base, with 14 bases between. The germline V gene has CDR1 SGHTA and CDR2 FQGTGA. The CDR3 is 17 residues long.

The CDR3: CASSSFEHQPQHF. Written as DNA, the CDR3 is TGTGCCAGTAGTAGTTTTGAGCATCAGCCCCAGCATTTT. The chain recombines TRBV19 with TRBJ1-5; no firm D call. The CDR3 runs 13 residues. Germline V lookup: CDR1 LNHDA, CDR2 SQIVND (reference sequence). Deletions cut 4 bases from V and 5 bases from J, with 9 bases between.